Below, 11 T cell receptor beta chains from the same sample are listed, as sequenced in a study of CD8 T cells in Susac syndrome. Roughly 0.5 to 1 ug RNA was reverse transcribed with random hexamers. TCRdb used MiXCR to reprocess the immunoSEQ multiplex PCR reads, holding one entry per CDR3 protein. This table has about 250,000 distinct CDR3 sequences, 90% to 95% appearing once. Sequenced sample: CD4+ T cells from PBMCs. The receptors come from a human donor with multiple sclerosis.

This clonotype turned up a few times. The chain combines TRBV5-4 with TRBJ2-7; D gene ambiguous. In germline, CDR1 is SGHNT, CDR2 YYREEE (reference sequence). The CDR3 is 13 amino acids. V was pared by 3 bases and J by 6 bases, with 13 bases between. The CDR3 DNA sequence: TGTGCCAGCAGCTATAGCTTCTCGGGCGAGCAGTACTTC. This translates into CASSYSFSGEQYF.

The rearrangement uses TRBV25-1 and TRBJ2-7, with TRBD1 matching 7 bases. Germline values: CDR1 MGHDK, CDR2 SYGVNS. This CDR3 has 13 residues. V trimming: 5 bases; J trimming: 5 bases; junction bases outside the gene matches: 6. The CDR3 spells CASSRQGVDEQYV. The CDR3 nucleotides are TGTGCCAGCAGTCGGCAGGGGGTCGACGAGCAGTACGTC.

The CDR3 region has the DNA TGTGCCATCAGTGACGGTCCCGCGACGGGGCAGTACTTC. Translated: CAISDGPATGQYF. The genes are TRBV10-3 and TRBJ2-7; unclear D gene. The V gene lost 3 bases and the J gene lost 9 bases, with 15 bases spanning the gap. In germline, CDR1 is ENHRY, CDR2 SYGVKD. The CDR3 consists of 13 residues.

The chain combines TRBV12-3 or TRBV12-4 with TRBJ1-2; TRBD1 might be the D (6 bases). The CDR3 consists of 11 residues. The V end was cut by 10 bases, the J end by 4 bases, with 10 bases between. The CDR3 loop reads CAIQGFYGYTF. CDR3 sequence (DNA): TGTGCCATCCAGGGGTTCTATGGCTACACCTTC.

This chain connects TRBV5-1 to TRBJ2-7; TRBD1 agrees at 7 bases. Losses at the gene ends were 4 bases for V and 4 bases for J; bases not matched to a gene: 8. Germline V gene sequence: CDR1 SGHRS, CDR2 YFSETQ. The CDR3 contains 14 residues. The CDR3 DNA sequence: TGCGCCAGCAGCACGAGGGACAGCCTGTACGAGCAGTACGTC. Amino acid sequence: CASSTRDSLYEQYV.

CDR3: CASSSPGQGIDEQFF. The CDR3 coding sequence is TGCGCCAGCAGCTCACCGGGACAGGGTATCGATGAGCAGTTCTTC. The rearrangement links TRBV5-1 to TRBJ2-1; 9 positions match TRBD1. This CDR3 region has 15 residues. Per the germline V gene, CDR1 is SGHRS and CDR2 is YFSETQ. V shed 3 bases and J 8 bases; nucleotides not matched to a gene: 9.

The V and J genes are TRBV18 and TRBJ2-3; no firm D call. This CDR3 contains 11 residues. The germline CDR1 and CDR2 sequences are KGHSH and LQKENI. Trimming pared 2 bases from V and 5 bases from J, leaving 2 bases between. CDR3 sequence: CASSPEDTQYF. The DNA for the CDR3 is TGTGCCAGCTCACCAGAAGATACGCAGTATTTT.

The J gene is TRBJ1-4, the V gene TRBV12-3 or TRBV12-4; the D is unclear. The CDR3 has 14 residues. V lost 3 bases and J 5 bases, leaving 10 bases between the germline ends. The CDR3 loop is CASSFRTYNEKLFF. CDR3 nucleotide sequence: TGTGCCAGCAGTTTCAGGACTTACAATGAAAAACTGTTTTTT.

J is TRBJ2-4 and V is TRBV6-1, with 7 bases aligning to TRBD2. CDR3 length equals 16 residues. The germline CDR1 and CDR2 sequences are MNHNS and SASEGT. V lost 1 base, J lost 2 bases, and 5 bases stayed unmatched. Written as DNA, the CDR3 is TGTGCCAGCAGTGAAGAGACTAGCTGGTCCAAAAACATTCAGTACTTC. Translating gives CASSEETSWSKNIQYF.

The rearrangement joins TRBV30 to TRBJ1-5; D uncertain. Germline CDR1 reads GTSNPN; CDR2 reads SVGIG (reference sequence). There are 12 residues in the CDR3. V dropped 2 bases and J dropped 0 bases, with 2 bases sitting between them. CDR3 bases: TGTGCCTGGAGTTATAGCAATCAGCCCCAGCATTTT. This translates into CAWSYSNQPQHF.

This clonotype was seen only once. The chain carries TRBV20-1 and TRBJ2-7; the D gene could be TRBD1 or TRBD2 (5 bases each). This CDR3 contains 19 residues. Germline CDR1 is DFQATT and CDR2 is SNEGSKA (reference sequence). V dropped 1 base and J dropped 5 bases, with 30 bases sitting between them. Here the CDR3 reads CSARARAVPIGTHGDEQYF. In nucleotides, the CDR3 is TGCAGTGCTAGAGCCAGGGCTGTCCCAATCGGGACCCATGGGGACGAGCAGTACTTC.